This T cell receptor beta chain was documented in a study of blood T cell repertoires in COVID-19. Background on the study: COVID-19 samples, acute and convalescent, were from the United States, Italy and Spain. PBMCs, B-cell-depleted T cells, or T cells were the source of the cDNA or gDNA that made up the material.

Here immunoSEQ multiplex PCR was the method, and the copy in TCRdb shows in-frame clones only, minus some. This sample has hundreds of thousands of clones, with 85% found just once. The CDR3 consists of 16 residues. The V gene lost 1 base and the J gene lost 3 bases, with 19 bases spanning the gap. Germline-derived CDR1 and CDR2 are SQVTM and ANQGSEA. The chain joins TRBV29-1 to TRBJ2-7; tentative D call: TRBD2 (6 bases). Sequencing input: peripheral blood. This sequence was found in a woman younger than 30 with acute or convalescent COVID-19. The CDR3 region has the DNA TGCAGCGTTGAAGGTTACCGGGACTCAAGAGGCTACGAGCAGTACTTC. Its translation is CSVEGYRDSRGYEQYF.